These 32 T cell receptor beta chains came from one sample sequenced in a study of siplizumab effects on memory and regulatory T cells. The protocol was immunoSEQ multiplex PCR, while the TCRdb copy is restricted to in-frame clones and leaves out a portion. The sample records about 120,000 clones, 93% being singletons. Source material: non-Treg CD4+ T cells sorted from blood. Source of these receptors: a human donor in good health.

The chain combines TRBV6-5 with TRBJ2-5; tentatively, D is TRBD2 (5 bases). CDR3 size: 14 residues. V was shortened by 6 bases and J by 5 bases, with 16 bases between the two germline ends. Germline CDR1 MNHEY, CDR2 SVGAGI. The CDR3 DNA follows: TGTGCCAGCAGACAAACCCGCACGGGGGAGACCCAGTACTTC. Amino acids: CASRQTRTGETQYF.

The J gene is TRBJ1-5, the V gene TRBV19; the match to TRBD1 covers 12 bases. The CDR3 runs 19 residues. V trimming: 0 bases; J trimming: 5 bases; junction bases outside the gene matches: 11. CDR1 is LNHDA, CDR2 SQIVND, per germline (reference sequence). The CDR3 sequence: CASSIDQSSGTGGYQPQHF. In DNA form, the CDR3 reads TGTGCCAGTAGTATAGATCAATCATCTGGGACAGGGGGCTATCAGCCCCAGCATTTT.

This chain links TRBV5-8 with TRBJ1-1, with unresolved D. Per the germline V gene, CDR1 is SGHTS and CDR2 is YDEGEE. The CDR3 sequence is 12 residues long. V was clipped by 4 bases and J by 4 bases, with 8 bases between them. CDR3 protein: CASSGGITEAFF. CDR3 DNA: TGTGCCAGCAGCGGTGGCATCACTGAAGCTTTCTTT.

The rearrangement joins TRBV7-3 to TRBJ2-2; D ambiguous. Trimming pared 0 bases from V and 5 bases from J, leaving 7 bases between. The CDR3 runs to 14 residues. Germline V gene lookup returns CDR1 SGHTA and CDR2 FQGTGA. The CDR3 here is CASSLTEGTGELFF. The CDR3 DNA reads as TGTGCCAGCAGCTTAACGGAAGGGACCGGGGAGCTGTTTTTT.

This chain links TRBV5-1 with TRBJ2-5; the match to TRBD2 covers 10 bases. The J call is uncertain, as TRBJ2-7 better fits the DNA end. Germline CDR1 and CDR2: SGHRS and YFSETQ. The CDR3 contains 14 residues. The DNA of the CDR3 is TGCGCCAGCAGCGCTACTAGCGGGGAGTACGAGCAGTACTTC. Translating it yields CASSATSGEYEQYF.

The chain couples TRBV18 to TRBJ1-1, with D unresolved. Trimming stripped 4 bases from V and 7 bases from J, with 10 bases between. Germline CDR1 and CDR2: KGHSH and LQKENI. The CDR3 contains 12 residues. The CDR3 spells CASSLGRFEAFF. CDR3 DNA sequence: TGTGCCAGCTCACTTGGGCGCTTTGAAGCTTTCTTT.

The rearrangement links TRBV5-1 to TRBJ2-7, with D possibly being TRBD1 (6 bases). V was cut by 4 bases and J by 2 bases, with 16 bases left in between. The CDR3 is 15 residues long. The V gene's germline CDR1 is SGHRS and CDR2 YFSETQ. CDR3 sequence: CASSLDSSRPYEQYF. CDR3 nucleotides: TGCGCCAGCAGCCTGGACAGTTCCAGACCCTACGAGCAGTACTTC.

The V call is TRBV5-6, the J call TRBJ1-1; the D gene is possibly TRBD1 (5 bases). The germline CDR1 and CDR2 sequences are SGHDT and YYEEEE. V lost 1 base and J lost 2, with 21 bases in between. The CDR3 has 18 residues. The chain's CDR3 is CASSLFSQAAGSNTEAFF. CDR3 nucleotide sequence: TGTGCCAGCAGCTTGTTTTCACAGGCCGCCGGGAGTAACACTGAAGCTTTCTTT.

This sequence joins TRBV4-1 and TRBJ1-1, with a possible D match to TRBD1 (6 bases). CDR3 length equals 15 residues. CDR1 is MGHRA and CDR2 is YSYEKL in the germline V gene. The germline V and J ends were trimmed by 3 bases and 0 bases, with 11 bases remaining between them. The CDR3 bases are TGCGCCAGCAGCCACCCGGGACACCTGAACACTGAAGCTTTCTTT. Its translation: CASSHPGHLNTEAFF.

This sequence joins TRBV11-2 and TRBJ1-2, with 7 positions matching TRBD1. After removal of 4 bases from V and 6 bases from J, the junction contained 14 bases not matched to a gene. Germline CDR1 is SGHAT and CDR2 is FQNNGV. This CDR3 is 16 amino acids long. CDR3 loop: CASSSRGTSLEDGYTF. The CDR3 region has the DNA TGTGCCAGCAGCTCCAGGGGGACGTCGTTGGAAGATGGCTACACCTTC.

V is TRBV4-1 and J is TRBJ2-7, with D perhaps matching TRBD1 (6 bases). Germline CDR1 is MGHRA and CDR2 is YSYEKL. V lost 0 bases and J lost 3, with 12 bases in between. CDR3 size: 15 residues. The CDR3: CASSQERGTFYEQYF. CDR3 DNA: TGCGCCAGCAGCCAAGAGAGGGGGACCTTCTACGAGCAGTACTTC.

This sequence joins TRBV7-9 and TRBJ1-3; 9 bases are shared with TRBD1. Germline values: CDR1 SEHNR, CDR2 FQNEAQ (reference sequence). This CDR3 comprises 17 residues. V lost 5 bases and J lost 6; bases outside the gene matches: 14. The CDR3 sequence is CASSHASIGQGKNTIYF. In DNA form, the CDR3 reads TGTGCCAGCAGCCACGCATCGATCGGACAGGGGAAAAACACCATATATTTT.

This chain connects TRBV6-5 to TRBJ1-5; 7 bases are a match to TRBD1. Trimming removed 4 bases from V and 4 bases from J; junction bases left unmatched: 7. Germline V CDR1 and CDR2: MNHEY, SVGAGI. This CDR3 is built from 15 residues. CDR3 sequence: CASSLSGGINQPQHF. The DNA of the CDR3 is TGTGCCAGCAGTTTGTCAGGGGGTATTAATCAGCCCCAGCATTTT.

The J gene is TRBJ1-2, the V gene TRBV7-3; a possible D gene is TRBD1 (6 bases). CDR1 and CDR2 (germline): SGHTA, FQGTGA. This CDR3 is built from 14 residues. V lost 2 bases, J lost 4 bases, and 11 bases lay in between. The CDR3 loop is CASSLFGQRYGYTF. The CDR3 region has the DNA TGTGCCAGCAGCTTATTCGGACAGCGCTATGGCTACACCTTC.

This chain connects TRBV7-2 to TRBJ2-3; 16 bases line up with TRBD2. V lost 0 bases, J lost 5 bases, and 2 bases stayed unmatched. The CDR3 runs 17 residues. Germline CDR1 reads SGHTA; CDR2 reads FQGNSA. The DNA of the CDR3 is TGTGCCAGCAGCTTAGCGGGACTAGCGGGGGGGATAGATACGCAGTATTTT. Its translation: CASSLAGLAGGIDTQYF.

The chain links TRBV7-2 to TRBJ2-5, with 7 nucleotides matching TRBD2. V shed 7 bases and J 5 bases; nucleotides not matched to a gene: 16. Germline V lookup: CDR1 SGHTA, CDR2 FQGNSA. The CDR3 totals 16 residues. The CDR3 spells CASNPPPGLPAETQYF. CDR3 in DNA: TGTGCCAGCAACCCCCCCCCGGGACTACCCGCGGAGACCCAGTACTTC.

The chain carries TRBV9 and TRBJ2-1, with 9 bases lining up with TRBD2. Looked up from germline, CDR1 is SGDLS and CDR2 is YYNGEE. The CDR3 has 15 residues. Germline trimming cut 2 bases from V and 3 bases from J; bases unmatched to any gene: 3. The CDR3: CASSVLAGVYNEQFF. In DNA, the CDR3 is TGTGCCAGCAGCGTTTTAGCGGGGGTCTACAATGAGCAGTTCTTC.

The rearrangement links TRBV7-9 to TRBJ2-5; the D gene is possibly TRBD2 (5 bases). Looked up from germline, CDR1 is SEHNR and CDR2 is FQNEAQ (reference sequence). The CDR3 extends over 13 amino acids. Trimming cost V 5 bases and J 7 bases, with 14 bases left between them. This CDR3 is CASSPDLRGTQYF. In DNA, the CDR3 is TGTGCCAGCAGCCCCGACCTCCGGGGGACCCAGTACTTC.

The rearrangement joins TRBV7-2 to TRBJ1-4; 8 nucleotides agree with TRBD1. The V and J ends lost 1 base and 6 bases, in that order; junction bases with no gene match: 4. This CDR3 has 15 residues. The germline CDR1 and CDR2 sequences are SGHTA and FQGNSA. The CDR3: CASSLGDRMDEKLFF. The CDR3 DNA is TGTGCCAGCAGCTTAGGGGACAGGATGGATGAAAAACTGTTTTTT.

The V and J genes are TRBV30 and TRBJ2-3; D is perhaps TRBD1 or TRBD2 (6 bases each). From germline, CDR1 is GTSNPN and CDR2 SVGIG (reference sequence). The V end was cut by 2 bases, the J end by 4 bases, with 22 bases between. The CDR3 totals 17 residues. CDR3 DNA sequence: TGTGCCTGGAGTCCGGGACTCACAGGGAGCTTAGCAGATACGCAGTATTTT. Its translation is CAWSPGLTGSLADTQYF.

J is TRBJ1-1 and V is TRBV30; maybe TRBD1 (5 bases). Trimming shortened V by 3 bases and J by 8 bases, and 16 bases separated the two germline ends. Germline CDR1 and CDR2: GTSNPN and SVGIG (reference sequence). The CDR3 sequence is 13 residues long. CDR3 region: CAWRGIGHHEAFF. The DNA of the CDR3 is TGTGCCTGGAGAGGTATTGGACATCACGAAGCTTTCTTT.

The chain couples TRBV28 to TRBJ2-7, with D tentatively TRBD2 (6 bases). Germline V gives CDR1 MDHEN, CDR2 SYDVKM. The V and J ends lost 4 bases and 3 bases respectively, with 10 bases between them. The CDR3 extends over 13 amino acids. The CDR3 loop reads CASSSPTSYEQYF. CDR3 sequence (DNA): TGTGCCAGCAGTTCGCCGACTAGCTACGAGCAGTACTTC.

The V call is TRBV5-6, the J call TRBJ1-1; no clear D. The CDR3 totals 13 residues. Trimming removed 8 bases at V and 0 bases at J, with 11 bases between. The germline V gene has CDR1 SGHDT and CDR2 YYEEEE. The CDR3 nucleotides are TGTGCCAGGCCCGCGAGGGTGAACACTGAAGCTTTCTTT. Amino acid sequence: CARPARVNTEAFF.

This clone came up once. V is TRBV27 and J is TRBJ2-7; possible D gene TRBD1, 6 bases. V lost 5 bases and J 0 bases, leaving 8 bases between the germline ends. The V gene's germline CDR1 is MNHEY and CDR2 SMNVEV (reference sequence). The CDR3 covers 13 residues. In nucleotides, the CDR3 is TGTGCCAGCAGTCCGGACAGCTCCTACGAGCAGTACTTC. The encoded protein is CASSPDSSYEQYF.

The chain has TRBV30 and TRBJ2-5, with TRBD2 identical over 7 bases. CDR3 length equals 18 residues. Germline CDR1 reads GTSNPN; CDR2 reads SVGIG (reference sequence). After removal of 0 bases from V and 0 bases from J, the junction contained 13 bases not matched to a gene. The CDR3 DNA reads TGTGCCTGGAGTGTTGGTGCGGGGAGGGACCCGTACCAAGAGACCCAGTACTTC. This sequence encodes CAWSVGAGRDPYQETQYF.

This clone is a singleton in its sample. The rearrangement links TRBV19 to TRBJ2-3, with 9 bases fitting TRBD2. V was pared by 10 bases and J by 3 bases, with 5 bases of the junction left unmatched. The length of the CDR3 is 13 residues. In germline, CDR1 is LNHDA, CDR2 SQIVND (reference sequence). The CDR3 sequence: CATRTSATDTQYF. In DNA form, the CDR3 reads TGTGCCACCCGGACTAGCGCGACAGATACGCAGTATTTT.

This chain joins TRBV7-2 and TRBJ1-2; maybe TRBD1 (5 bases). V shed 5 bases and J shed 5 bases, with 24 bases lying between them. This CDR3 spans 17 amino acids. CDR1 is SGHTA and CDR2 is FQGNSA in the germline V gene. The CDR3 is CASSAWTGGAAVYGYTF. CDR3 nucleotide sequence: TGTGCCAGCAGCGCTTGGACTGGGGGTGCGGCTGTTTATGGCTACACCTTC. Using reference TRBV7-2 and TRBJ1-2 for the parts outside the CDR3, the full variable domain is GAGVSQSPSNKVTEKGKDVELRCDPISGHTALYWYRQSLGQGLEFLIYFQGNSAPDKSGLPSDRFSAERTGGSVSTLTIQRTQQEDSAVYLCASSAWTGGAAVYGYTFGSGTRLTVV.

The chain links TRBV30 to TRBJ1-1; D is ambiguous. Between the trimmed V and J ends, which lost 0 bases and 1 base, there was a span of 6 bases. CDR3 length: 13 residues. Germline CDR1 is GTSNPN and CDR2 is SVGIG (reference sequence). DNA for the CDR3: TGTGCCTGGAGTGTGGGGAAGAACACTGAAGCTTTCTTT. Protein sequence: CAWSVGKNTEAFF.

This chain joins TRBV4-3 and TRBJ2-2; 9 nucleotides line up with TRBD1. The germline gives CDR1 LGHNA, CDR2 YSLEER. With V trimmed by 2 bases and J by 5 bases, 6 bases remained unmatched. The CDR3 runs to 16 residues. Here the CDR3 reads CASSQTGTGITGELFF. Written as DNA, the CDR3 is TGCGCCAGCAGCCAAACCGGGACAGGGATTACCGGGGAGCTGTTTTTT.

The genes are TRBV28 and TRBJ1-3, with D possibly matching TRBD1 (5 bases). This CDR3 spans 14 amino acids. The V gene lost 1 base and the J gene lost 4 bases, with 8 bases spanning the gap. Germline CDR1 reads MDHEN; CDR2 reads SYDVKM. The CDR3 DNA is TGTGCCAGCAGTTTATCAGGGACCGGAAACACCATATATTTT. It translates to CASSLSGTGNTIYF.

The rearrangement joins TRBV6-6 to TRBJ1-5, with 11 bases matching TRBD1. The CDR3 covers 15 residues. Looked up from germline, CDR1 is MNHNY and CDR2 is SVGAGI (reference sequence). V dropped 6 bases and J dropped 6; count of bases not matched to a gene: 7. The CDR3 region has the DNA TGTGCCAGCAGAGGCGGACAGGGGGCCGGTCAGCCCCAGCATTTT. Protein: CASRGGQGAGQPQHF.

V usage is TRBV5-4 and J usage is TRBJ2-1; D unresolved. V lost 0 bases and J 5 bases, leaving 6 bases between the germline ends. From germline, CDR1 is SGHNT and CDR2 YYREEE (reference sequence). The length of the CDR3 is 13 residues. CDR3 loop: CASSLDSHNEQFF. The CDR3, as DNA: TGTGCCAGCAGCTTGGACAGCCACAATGAGCAGTTCTTC.